This is a list of T cell receptor beta chains from one sample in a study of identical twins. A single record per CDR3 protein comes from TCRdb applying MiXCR to the 5' RACE reads. The table has about 720,000 distinct CDR3 sequences, roughly 18% seen once; the top ten hold over 10%. These data were likewise used in another study, on T cells expressing NK-cell markers.

Material: PBMCs. The source is a young woman in good health. Each CDR3 is given with its conserved first and last residue. D genes are given only for firm matches. The size of a clone is reported for some rows only, either as once, few or many, or as a class for expanded clones.

d_call,clone_size,v_call,j_call,cdr3_nt,cdr3_aa
-,-,TRBV5-6,TRBJ1-5,TGTGCCAGCAGCTTGGGACAGGAACAGCCCCAGCATTTT,CASSLGQEQPQHF
-,many,TRBV12-3/TRBV12-4,TRBJ2-1,TGTGCCAGCAGTTTTCGTAGGAGCGGGCCGGACAATGAGCAGTTCTTC,CASSFRRSGPDNEQFF
-,few,TRBV20-1,TRBJ2-1,TGCAGTGCTAGGAGGGGGGCCGCCTACAATGAGCAGTTCTTC,CSARRGAAYNEQFF
-,many,TRBV6-5,TRBJ2-1,TGTGCCAGCAGTACTACGGGGGCTCTTTACAATGAGCAGTTCTTC,CASSTTGALYNEQFF
TRBD1,few,TRBV15,TRBJ1-2,TGTGCCACCAGCAGAGCCGGGACAGGCACCAATGGCTACACCTTC,CATSRAGTGTNGYTF
-,-,TRBV6-5,TRBJ2-7,TGTGCCAGCAGTTATTTGTTGGGGGCGTCGGGCTCCTACGAGCAGTACTTC,CASSYLLGASGSYEQYF
-,-,TRBV6-2/TRBV6-3,TRBJ2-2,TGTGCCAGCAGTTACTCGTTCGGGACGTCGAACACCGGGGAGCTGTTTTTT,CASSYSFGTSNTGELFF
-,few,TRBV2,TRBJ2-1,TGTGCCAGCCTTGAAGGCCCGCCCTACAATGAGCAGTTCTTC,CASLEGPPYNEQFF
-,-,TRBV5-1,TRBJ2-5,TGCGCCAGCAGCGTGACCGGTGACCAAGAGACCCAGTACTTC,CASSVTGDQETQYF
TRBD1,few,TRBV5-1,TRBJ2-3,TGCGCCAGCAGCATCGGACAGGGGGCGACGACCATCACAGATACGCAGTATTTT,CASSIGQGATTITDTQYF
TRBD2,-,TRBV4-1,TRBJ2-7,TGCGCCAGCAGCCAAGGTGAATCTAGCGGGAGTATCTCCTACGAGCAGTACTTC,CASSQGESSGSISYEQYF
TRBD1,few,TRBV5-1,TRBJ2-1,TGCGCCAGCAGGGACGACAGGGATTATGAGCAGTTCTTC,CASRDDRDYEQFF
TRBD1,-,TRBV6-1,TRBJ1-1,TGTGCTAGCAGTCTCGCCCTACAGGGGCTCGTTGCTGAAGCTTTCTTT,CASSLALQGLVAEAFF
-,-,TRBV6-5,TRBJ2-3,TGTGCCAGCAGTTCGCGTGCGGCCACTCAGGATACGCAGTATTTT,CASSSRAATQDTQYF
TRBD1,few,TRBV20-1,TRBJ1-4,TGCAGTGCCAGCCCGAGCCCGGGACAGGGGGTAACAACTAATGAAAAACTGTTTTTT,CSASPSPGQGVTTNEKLFF
TRBD1,-,TRBV10-3,TRBJ1-1,TGTGCCATCAGCTCGACAGGGATGAACACTGAAGCTTTCTTT,CAISSTGMNTEAFF
-,-,TRBV2,TRBJ2-5,TGTGCCACTCGGGGGAGAGAAGAGACCCAGTACTTC,CATRGREETQYF
-,many,TRBV6-6,TRBJ2-7,TGTGCCAGCAGTTACTCCTCCTACGAGCAGTACTTC,CASSYSSYEQYF
-,-,TRBV5-1,TRBJ2-2,TGCGCCAGCAGCTTTGTGGGCCCGACCACCGGGGAGCTGTTTTTT,CASSFVGPTTGELFF
-,many,TRBV4-3,TRBJ1-2,TGCGCCAGCAGCCAAGATTCTCGGACAGTCTATGGCTACACCTTC,CASSQDSRTVYGYTF
-,-,TRBV5-1,TRBJ2-1,TGCGCCAGCAGCTGGAGAGCGGACACCTCCTACAATGAGCAGTTCTTC,CASSWRADTSYNEQFF
TRBD2,-,TRBV6-1,TRBJ2-3,TGTGCCAGCAGGGAGCTAGCGGGACGGACTTACGGCACAGATACGCAGTATTTT,CASRELAGRTYGTDTQYF
-,few,TRBV20-1,TRBJ2-5,TGCAGTGCTAGAGATCCGGCGACCGTGGGACAAGAGACCCAGTACTTC,CSARDPATVGQETQYF
-,few,TRBV7-9,TRBJ2-7,TGTGCCAGCAGCTCCGGGGAGAGGGGGTCCTACGAGCAGTACTTC,CASSSGERGSYEQYF
-,-,TRBV13,TRBJ1-5,TGTGCCAGCAGCTTTCAGGGGTCGGATCAGCCCCAGCATTTT,CASSFQGSDQPQHF
-,few,TRBV5-5,TRBJ2-1,TGTGCCAGCAGCTTCAGTCTGGGTGGGATTGAGCAGTTCTTC,CASSFSLGGIEQFF
-,-,TRBV7-3,TRBJ1-5,TGTGCCAGCAGCCCGGACCACAATCAGCCCCAGCATTTT,CASSPDHNQPQHF
-,-,TRBV30,TRBJ1-2,TGTGCCTGGAGTGTAGGAGGGCGCCTGGCCCACACCTTC,CAWSVGGRLAHTF
TRBD1,-,TRBV20-1,TRBJ2-7,TGCAGTGCTGTGGGACAGGGGCCCGAGCAGTACTTC,CSAVGQGPEQYF
-,few,TRBV7-2,TRBJ1-1,TGTGCCAGCAGCTTAGTAAGCAGGGGAGCGTGGACTGAAGCTTTCTTT,CASSLVSRGAWTEAFF
-,few,TRBV24-1,TRBJ2-1,TGTGCCACCATATCGGCTAGCCCGCAGTTCTTC,CATISASPQFF
-,many,TRBV12-3/TRBV12-4,TRBJ2-7,TGTGCCAGCAGTTCCTCAGGACAGTCCTACGAGCAGTACTTC,CASSSSGQSYEQYF
-,many,TRBV30,TRBJ1-4,TGTGCCTGGAAACCCCACCGGGGAGGGGGGGACGAAAAACTGTTTTTT,CAWKPHRGGGDEKLFF
TRBD2,-,TRBV3-1,TRBJ2-7,TGTGCCAGCAGCCCCATGAGCGGGGTGTTTGCCTACGAGCAGTACTTC,CASSPMSGVFAYEQYF
TRBD2,few,TRBV20-1,TRBJ2-2,TGCAGTGCTAGCCCCAGCGGGAGAAGAACCGGGGAGCTGTTTTTT,CSASPSGRRTGELFF
TRBD1,-,TRBV7-6,TRBJ2-7,TGTGCCAGCAGCCTCAGACAGGGGGCAAACGAGCAGTACTTC,CASSLRQGANEQYF
-,few,TRBV27,TRBJ1-2,TGTGCCAGCAGTTCCACCTCAGGGAAGCTAGGCTACACCTTC,CASSSTSGKLGYTF
TRBD2,few,TRBV6-5,TRBJ2-7,TGTGCCAGCAGTTACCCACGTCCTAGCGGGAGCTACGAGCAGTACTTC,CASSYPRPSGSYEQYF
TRBD2,few,TRBV6-1,TRBJ2-1,TGTGCCAGCAGCGGGAGGATGAACAATGAGCAGTTCTTC,CASSGRMNNEQFF
-,-,TRBV12-3/TRBV12-4,TRBJ2-7,TGTGCCAGCAGTTCAGTCCGCGGCTCCTACGAGCAGTACTTC,CASSSVRGSYEQYF
-,-,TRBV5-1,TRBJ1-4,TGCGCCAGCAGCTTATCTCCAGGACAAGATGAAAAACTGTTTTTT,CASSLSPGQDEKLFF
-,few,TRBV5-1,TRBJ1-2,TGCGCCAGCAGCCCGGTGGGCAGACCAACTGCTGGCTACACCTTC,CASSPVGRPTAGYTF
TRBD2,-,TRBV2,TRBJ2-1,TGTGCCAGCAGTGAACGGACTAGCGGTAGCTCCTACAATGAGCAGTTCTTC,CASSERTSGSSYNEQFF
-,few,TRBV6-4,TRBJ2-1,TGTGCCAGCAGTGTAGGACTATTCGGTGAGCAGTTCTTC,CASSVGLFGEQFF
-,few,TRBV12-3/TRBV12-4,TRBJ2-7,TGTGCCAGCAGTTTAGGATCCCCAACCTACGAGCAGTACTTC,CASSLGSPTYEQYF
-,few,TRBV20-1,TRBJ2-1,TGCAGTGCTAGAGATTGGGCAGACTACAATGAGCAGTTCTTC,CSARDWADYNEQFF
TRBD2,few,TRBV9,TRBJ2-1,TGTGCCAGCAGCGCCCAGACTAGCGGGAGCTACAATGAGCAGTTCTTC,CASSAQTSGSYNEQFF
-,-,TRBV7-3,TRBJ2-1,TGTGCCAGCAGCTTAATGCGGGGGCTCTCCTACAATGAGCAGTTCTTC,CASSLMRGLSYNEQFF
TRBD2,-,TRBV4-3,TRBJ2-7,TGCGCCAGCAGCCAAGAGGGGGGAGGGCCCCACGAGCAGTACTTC,CASSQEGGGPHEQYF
-,-,TRBV7-2,TRBJ1-5,TGTGCCAGCAGCTTAGTGAAGGGGAATCAGCCCCAGCATTTT,CASSLVKGNQPQHF
-,many,TRBV12-3/TRBV12-4,TRBJ2-5,TGTGCCAGCAGTCCTACGGGAGAAGAGACCCAGTACTTC,CASSPTGEETQYF
TRBD2,few,TRBV5-1,TRBJ2-1,TGCGCCAGCAGCTTGGCCGGGGGAGCGGGAGGGCCCAATGAGCAGTTCTTC,CASSLAGGAGGPNEQFF
-,many,TRBV4-3,TRBJ2-3,TGCGCCAGCAGCCAAGATTCGCGAGCAGATACGCAGTATTTT,CASSQDSRADTQYF
-,-,TRBV20-1,TRBJ1-3,TGCAGTGCTAGGGTGGGGGCTAGATTTGGAAACACCATATATTTT,CSARVGARFGNTIYF
-,-,TRBV12-3/TRBV12-4,TRBJ1-2,TGTGCCAGCAGTTTAAACCGCAGGGTCCCCCTCTTCGGCTACACCTTC,CASSLNRRVPLFGYTF
-,-,TRBV6-5,TRBJ2-7,TGTGCCAGCACTTCGACCGCCTACGAGCAGTACTTC,CASTSTAYEQYF
TRBD2,-,TRBV7-6,TRBJ2-3,TGTGCCAGCAGCTTAGCTCTTACGGGGGGTCACACAGATACGCAGTATTTT,CASSLALTGGHTDTQYF
TRBD2,few,TRBV12-3/TRBV12-4,TRBJ2-5,TGTGCCAGCAGGACGGGGACTAGCGGGATCGAGACCCAGTACTTC,CASRTGTSGIETQYF
-,few,TRBV11-3,TRBJ2-2,TGTGCCAGCAGCTTAGATCTCAGGGTACAAAACACCGGGGAGCTGTTTTTT,CASSLDLRVQNTGELFF
-,few,TRBV6-5,TRBJ2-3,TGTGCCAGCAGTTACTCTGCTAGCTTCAATGGAGATACGCAGTATTTT,CASSYSASFNGDTQYF